This T cell receptor beta chain appears in the sequencing data of a study of memory CD4+ T cells and cytomegalovirus serostatus. Study at large: Healthy Belgian adult donors included fewer than 10 CMV-positive and 24 CMV-negative people.

The sample holds a few counts of this clone. What it recognizes is unknown. TCRdb's table, derived via immunoSEQ multiplex PCR, lists solely in-frame clones and lacks some. The sample has more than 45,000 clones; more than 70% are singletons. Findings and caveats of the study: Of 150 to 200 reported CMV TCRbeta sequences, about 70 were found in memory CD4+ repertoires.

Single viable CD3+CD4+CD8-CD45RO+ cells were sorted as the memory CD4+ T cells. Total CD4+ T cells were enriched by CD4 positive selection. This CDR3 region has 15 residues. V shed 3 bases and J 3 bases; nucleotides not matched to a gene: 4. Germline V lookup: CDR1 MNHEY, CDR2 SMNVEV (reference sequence). This clonotype originated in an adult in good health and CMV-seronegative. Material: memory CD4+ T cells from blood. This chain connects TRBV27 to TRBJ2-1; 8 bases are a match to TRBD2. The CDR3 nucleotides are TGTGCCAGCAGTTTCCGCGGGGGGAACTACAATGAGCAGTTCTTC. Translated: CASSFRGGNYNEQFF.